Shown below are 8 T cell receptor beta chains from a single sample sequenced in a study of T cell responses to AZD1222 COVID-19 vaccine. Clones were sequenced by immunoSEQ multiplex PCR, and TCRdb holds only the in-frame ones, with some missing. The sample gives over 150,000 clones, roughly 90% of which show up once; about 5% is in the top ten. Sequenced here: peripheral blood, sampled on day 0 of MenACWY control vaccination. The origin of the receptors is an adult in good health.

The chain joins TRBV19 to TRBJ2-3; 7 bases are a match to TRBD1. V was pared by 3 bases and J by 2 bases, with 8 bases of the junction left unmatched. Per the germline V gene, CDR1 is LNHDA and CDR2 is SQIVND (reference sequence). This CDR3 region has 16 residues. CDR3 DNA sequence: TGTGCCAGTAGTATGACAAGGGGGACAGTCACAGATACGCAGTATTTT. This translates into CASSMTRGTVTDTQYF.

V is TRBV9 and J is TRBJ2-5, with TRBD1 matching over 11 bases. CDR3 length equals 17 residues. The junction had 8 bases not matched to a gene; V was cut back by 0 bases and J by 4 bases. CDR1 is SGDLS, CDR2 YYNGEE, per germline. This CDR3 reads CASSVASGQGAGETQYF. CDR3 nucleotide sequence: TGTGCCAGCAGCGTAGCTAGCGGACAGGGGGCGGGAGAGACCCAGTACTTC.

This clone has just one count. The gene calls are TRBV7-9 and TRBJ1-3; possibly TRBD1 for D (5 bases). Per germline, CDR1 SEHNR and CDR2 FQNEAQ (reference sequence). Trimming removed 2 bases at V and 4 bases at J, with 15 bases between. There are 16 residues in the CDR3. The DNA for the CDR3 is TGTGCCAGCAGCTTAATTTCTGGGGCTCCCGGAAACACCATATATTTT. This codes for CASSLISGAPGNTIYF.

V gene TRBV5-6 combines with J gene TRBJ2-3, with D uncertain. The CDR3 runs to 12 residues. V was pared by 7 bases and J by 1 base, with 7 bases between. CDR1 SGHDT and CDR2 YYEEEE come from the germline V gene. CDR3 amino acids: CASDAGTDTQYF. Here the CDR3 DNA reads TGTGCCAGCGATGCAGGCACAGATACGCAGTATTTT.

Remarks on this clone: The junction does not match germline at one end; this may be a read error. The CDR3 spells CANSLISSAEAFF. CDR3 nucleotide sequence: TGTGCCAACAGCTTAATTTCTTCGGCTGAAGCTTTCTTT. This chain links TRBV7-8 with TRBJ1-1; D not certain. This CDR3 contains 13 residues. The germline gives CDR1 SGHVS, CDR2 FQNEAQ.

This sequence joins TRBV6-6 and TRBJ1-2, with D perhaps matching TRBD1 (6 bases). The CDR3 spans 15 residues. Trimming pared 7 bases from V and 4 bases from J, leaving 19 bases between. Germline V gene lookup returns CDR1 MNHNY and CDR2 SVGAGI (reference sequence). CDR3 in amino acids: CASITSRQETYGYTF. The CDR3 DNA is TGTGCCAGCATTACCTCTCGACAGGAGACCTATGGCTACACCTTC.

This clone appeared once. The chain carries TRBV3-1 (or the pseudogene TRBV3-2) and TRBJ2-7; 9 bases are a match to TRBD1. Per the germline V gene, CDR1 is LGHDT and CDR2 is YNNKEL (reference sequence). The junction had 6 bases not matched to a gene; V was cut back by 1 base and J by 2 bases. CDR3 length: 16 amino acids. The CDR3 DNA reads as TGTGCCAGCAGCCAAGCTGGGACAGGGTCCCCCTACGAGCAGTACTTC. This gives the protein CASSQAGTGSPYEQYF.

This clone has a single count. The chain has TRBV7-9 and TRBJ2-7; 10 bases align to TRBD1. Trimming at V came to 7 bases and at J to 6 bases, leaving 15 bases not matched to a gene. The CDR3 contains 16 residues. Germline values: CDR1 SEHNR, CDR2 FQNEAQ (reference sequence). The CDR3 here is CASTYSVGTGEGEQYF. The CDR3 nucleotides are TGTGCCAGCACCTATAGCGTTGGGACAGGGGAAGGCGAGCAGTACTTC. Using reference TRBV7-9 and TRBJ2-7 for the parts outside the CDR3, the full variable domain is DTGVSQNPRHKITKRGQNVTFRCDPISEHNRLYWYRQTLGQGPEFLTYFQNEAQLEKSRLLSDRFSAERPKGSFSTLEIQRTEQGDSAMYLCASTYSVGTGEGEQYFGPGTRLTVT.